A selection of T cell receptor beta chains follows, all from one sample in a study of blood T cell repertoires in COVID-19. The repertoire was sequenced with immunoSEQ multiplex PCR; TCRdb's copy has only in-frame clones and lacks some. The data show 4,900 or so clones, roughly nine tenths seen once. Sequencing input: peripheral blood. All receptors come from a human donor in a cohort sampled during active COVID-19. CDR3s include the opening cysteine and the closing phenylalanine or tryptophan. The order of the fields is clone size, J gene, D gene, V gene, CDR3 DNA, CDR3 protein. The D gene is left open where the match is weak. Some rows have no size entry. The others give once, few or many, or a class for an expanded clone.

size: -; J: TRBJ2-4; D: -; V: TRBV2; DNA: TGTGCCTCCCAACCCGCCGCAGGGCTAGCCAAAAACATTCAGTACTTC; CDR3: CASQPAAGLAKNIQYF
size: -; J: TRBJ2-3; D: TRBD2; V: TRBV3-1/TRBV3-2; DNA: TGTGCCAGCAGCCCTGGGACTAGCGGGGGGGTCACAGATACGCAGTATTTT; CDR3: CASSPGTSGGVTDTQYF
size: -; J: TRBJ2-7; D: TRBD2; V: TRBV27; DNA: TGTGCCAGCAGTTTATACTCTAGCGGGCTGTCCTACGAGCAGTACTTC; CDR3: CASSLYSSGLSYEQYF
size: -; J: TRBJ1-4; D: -; V: TRBV30; DNA: TGTGCCTGGGGCGGGGGGCCAGGGGAACTGTTTTTT; CDR3: CAWGGGPGELFF
size: -; J: TRBJ2-3; D: -; V: TRBV12-5; DNA: TGTGCTAGTGGCCCTAGACCAGATACGCAGTATTTT; CDR3: CASGPRPDTQYF
size: -; J: TRBJ2-4; D: -; V: TRBV25-1; DNA: TGTGCCAGCAAATTACTGCAGCGGCAGATCAAAAACATTCAGTACTTC; CDR3: CASKLLQRQIKNIQYF
size: -; J: TRBJ2-7; D: -; V: TRBV5-4; DNA: TGTGCCGCTGGGGGGCAGGGGGTTTTCGACGAGCAGTACTTC; CDR3: CAAGGQGVFDEQYF
size: -; J: TRBJ2-3; D: TRBD2; V: TRBV5-1; DNA: TGCGCCAGCAGCCGGACTAGCGGGGGTATTAGCACAGATACGCAGTATTTT; CDR3: CASSRTSGGISTDTQYF
size: -; J: TRBJ2-1; D: TRBD2; V: TRBV14; DNA: TGTGCCAGCAGCCGACCGGGACTAGCGGGGGGATTTTACAATGAGCAGTTCTTC; CDR3: CASSRPGLAGGFYNEQFF
size: few; J: TRBJ1-3; D: -; V: TRBV19; DNA: TGTGCCAGTAGCCCTTTCAGGGGTCTTAACTCTGGAAACACCATATATTTT; CDR3: CASSPFRGLNSGNTIYF
size: -; J: TRBJ2-7; D: TRBD2; V: TRBV7-2; DNA: TGTGCCAGCAGCGACGGACTAGCGGGATCCTACGAGCAGTACTTC; CDR3: CASSDGLAGSYEQYF
size: -; J: TRBJ2-1; D: TRBD2; V: TRBV7-8; DNA: TGTGCCAGCAGCTTAGGTCCGGGACTAGCGGCTTACAATGAGCAGTTCTTC; CDR3: CASSLGPGLAAYNEQFF
size: -; J: TRBJ1-1; D: -; V: TRBV2; DNA: TGTGCCAGCACCGGAGAGGATAACACTGAAGCTTTCTTT; CDR3: CASTGEDNTEAFF
size: -; J: TRBJ1-1; D: TRBD1; V: TRBV10-3; DNA: TGTGCCATCAGGGGACAGGGGTCGAACACTGAAGCTTTCTTT; CDR3: CAIRGQGSNTEAFF
size: -; J: TRBJ2-3; D: -; V: TRBV5-1; DNA: TGCGCCAGCAGCTTGAGGGGCGGTGCAGATACGCAGTATTTT; CDR3: CASSLRGGADTQYF
size: -; J: TRBJ2-7; D: -; V: TRBV2; DNA: TGTGCCACAAACCTAGTGGGGGGCGAGCAGTACTTC; CDR3: CATNLVGGEQYF
size: -; J: TRBJ2-1; D: TRBD2; V: TRBV9; DNA: TGTGCCAGCAGCTCACGAGCCCGGGGGAGGGATCGGAATGAGCAGTTCTTC; CDR3: CASSSRARGRDRNEQFF
size: -; J: TRBJ2-1; D: TRBD1; V: TRBV14; DNA: TGTGCCAGCAGCCAACTACAGGGGCCGTTGATTGAGCAGTTCTTC; CDR3: CASSQLQGPLIEQFF
size: -; J: TRBJ1-1; D: -; V: TRBV2; DNA: TGTGCCAGCAGTGAAGGATACAGGGTAGGGTCTGAAGCTTTCTTT; CDR3: CASSEGYRVGSEAFF
size: -; J: TRBJ2-1; D: TRBD2; V: TRBV11-2; DNA: TGTGCCAGCAGCCTGACTAGCGGGGGCCTCTCCTACAATGAGCAGTTCTTC; CDR3: CASSLTSGGLSYNEQFF
size: -; J: TRBJ2-1; D: TRBD1; V: TRBV11-2; DNA: TGTGCCAGCAGCACCAGGACAGGGGTCTACAATGAGCAGTTCTTC; CDR3: CASSTRTGVYNEQFF
size: -; J: TRBJ2-7; D: TRBD1; V: TRBV19; DNA: TGTGCCAGTAGTATGACAGGGGGCTCCTACGAGCAGTACTTC; CDR3: CASSMTGGSYEQYF
size: -; J: TRBJ1-1; D: -; V: TRBV2; DNA: TGTGCCAGCAGTGAATTACCCCTCGGGAACACTGAAGCTTTCTTT; CDR3: CASSELPLGNTEAFF
size: -; J: TRBJ2-7; D: -; V: TRBV3-1/TRBV3-2; DNA: TGTGCCAGCAGGAAGGACATATTTACCTACGAGCAGTACTTC; CDR3: CASRKDIFTYEQYF
size: few; J: TRBJ1-6; D: -; V: TRBV27; DNA: TGTGCCAGCAGTTTGGCAGGGCTTAATTCACCCCTCCACTTT; CDR3: CASSLAGLNSPLHF
size: -; J: TRBJ2-2; D: TRBD2; V: TRBV2; DNA: TGTGCCAGCAGAGCAAGCGGGAGGGTGACCGGGGAGCTGTTTTTT; CDR3: CASRASGRVTGELFF
size: -; J: TRBJ1-1; D: -; V: TRBV11-2; DNA: TGTGCCAGCAGCTTAGGGCGGATGAACACTGAAGCTTTCTTT; CDR3: CASSLGRMNTEAFF
size: -; J: TRBJ2-5; D: TRBD1; V: TRBV2; DNA: TGTGCCAGCAGGATAACAGGGGGCGTGCGGGAGACCCAGTACTTC; CDR3: CASRITGGVRETQYF
size: -; J: TRBJ2-7; D: TRBD1; V: TRBV27; DNA: TGTGCCAGCAGTTTACTTACAGGGGCTTACGAGCAGTACTTC; CDR3: CASSLLTGAYEQYF
size: -; J: TRBJ2-3; D: TRBD2; V: TRBV4-2; DNA: TGTGCCAGCACTGCATCGGGGGGGCCTGACGGAGATACGCAGTATTTT; CDR3: CASTASGGPDGDTQYF
size: -; J: TRBJ1-2; D: -; V: TRBV5-1; DNA: TGCGCCAGCAGTGTAGGGGCGGTGGGCTATGGCTACACCTTC; CDR3: CASSVGAVGYGYTF
size: -; J: TRBJ2-1; D: TRBD1; V: TRBV10-3; DNA: TGTGCCATTAGACAGGGCGACAATGAGCAGTTCTTC; CDR3: CAIRQGDNEQFF
size: once; J: TRBJ1-2; D: -; V: TRBV19; DNA: TGTGCCAGTAGTTTCTCGGGCTATGGCTACACCTTC; CDR3: CASSFSGYGYTF
size: -; J: TRBJ2-2; D: -; V: TRBV2; DNA: TGTGCCAGCAGTGAATCCCACACGAACACCGGGGAGCTGTTTTTT; CDR3: CASSESHTNTGELFF
size: -; J: TRBJ2-3; D: -; V: TRBV9; DNA: TGTGCCAGCAGCGTAAAGGCAGGGAGCACAGATACGCAGTATTTT; CDR3: CASSVKAGSTDTQYF
size: -; J: TRBJ2-5; D: -; V: TRBV19; DNA: TGTGCCAGTAGTATAACAGGAGAGACCCAGTACTTC; CDR3: CASSITGETQYF
size: -; J: TRBJ2-1; D: -; V: TRBV27; DNA: TGTGCCAGCAGTTTATGGACGGGACTCCGCAATGAGCAGTTCTTC; CDR3: CASSLWTGLRNEQFF
size: -; J: TRBJ1-1; D: -; V: TRBV6-1; DNA: TGTGCCAGCAGTGAAGCGCTTGGAACAGGGGAAGCTTTCTTT; CDR3: CASSEALGTGEAFF
size: -; J: TRBJ1-2; D: -; V: TRBV5-1; DNA: TGCGCCAGCAGCTCCGGGACCGCCGGGGGTAACTATGGCTACACCTTC; CDR3: CASSSGTAGGNYGYTF
size: -; J: TRBJ2-1; D: -; V: TRBV7-9; DNA: TGTGCCAGCAGCTTTGGAGGGGACCGGAATGAGCAGTTCTTC; CDR3: CASSFGGDRNEQFF
size: -; J: TRBJ1-1; D: -; V: TRBV28; DNA: TGTGCCAGCAGTTACGCAGGGGCCACTGAAGCTTTCTTT; CDR3: CASSYAGATEAFF
size: -; J: TRBJ2-1; D: TRBD2; V: TRBV15; DNA: TGTGCCACCAGCAGAGATAAACTAGCGGGGAGACTTAATGAGCAGTTCTTC; CDR3: CATSRDKLAGRLNEQFF
size: once; J: TRBJ2-5; D: TRBD1; V: TRBV4-2; DNA: TGTGCCAGCAGCCAAGTCGGACAGGGCTCCCAAGAGACCCAGTACTTC; CDR3: CASSQVGQGSQETQYF
size: -; J: TRBJ1-6; D: -; V: TRBV5-1; DNA: TGCGCCAGCAGCAGCCTCGGGGGTTATAATTCACCCCTCCACTTT; CDR3: CASSSLGGYNSPLHF
size: -; J: TRBJ1-5; D: -; V: TRBV3-1/TRBV3-2; DNA: TGTGCCAGCAGCCATCGGCAGGGCCCCGGTCAGCCCCAGCATTTT; CDR3: CASSHRQGPGQPQHF
size: -; J: TRBJ2-1; D: TRBD2; V: TRBV7-2; DNA: TGTGCCAGCAGCTTAAGGCGGCCGGGGGGGCTGAACAATGAGCAGTTCTTC; CDR3: CASSLRRPGGLNNEQFF
size: -; J: TRBJ2-1; D: -; V: TRBV9; DNA: TGTGCCAGCAACAACAGGGGACTAGGTGAGCAGTTCTTC; CDR3: CASNNRGLGEQFF
size: -; J: TRBJ1-5; D: -; V: TRBV19; DNA: TGTGCCAGTAGCACAGGGAGGGATCAGCCCCAGCATTTT; CDR3: CASSTGRDQPQHF
size: -; J: TRBJ2-1; D: TRBD2; V: TRBV11-2; DNA: TGTGCCAGCAGCTTGGGAGGGGTGCAGTTCTTC; CDR3: CASSLGGVQFF
size: -; J: TRBJ1-1; D: TRBD1; V: TRBV5-1; DNA: TGCGCCAGCAGCTCGACAGGGGTTCGCACTGAAGCTTTCTTT; CDR3: CASSSTGVRTEAFF
size: -; J: TRBJ1-4; D: -; V: TRBV7-2; DNA: TGTGCCAGCAGCCCGGTGTTCGGGGGAGATGAAAAACTGTTTTTT; CDR3: CASSPVFGGDEKLFF
size: -; J: TRBJ2-3; D: -; V: TRBV3-1/TRBV3-2; DNA: TGTGCCAGCAGCCACCGGGCAGGGAGCACAGATACGCAGTATTTT; CDR3: CASSHRAGSTDTQYF
size: -; J: TRBJ2-1; D: TRBD2; V: TRBV7-3; DNA: TGTGCCAGCAGCTTCACTAGCGGGACCTACAATGAGCAGTTCTTC; CDR3: CASSFTSGTYNEQFF
size: -; J: TRBJ2-5; D: TRBD1; V: TRBV7-7; DNA: TGTGCCAGCAGCTTAGACAGGGGAGAGACCCAGTACTTC; CDR3: CASSLDRGETQYF
size: -; J: TRBJ1-1; D: -; V: TRBV3-1/TRBV3-2; DNA: TGTGCCAGCAGTCTGCTGGGGAGCAGGACTGAAGCTTTCTTT; CDR3: CASSLLGSRTEAFF
size: -; J: TRBJ2-5; D: TRBD2; V: TRBV5-1; DNA: TGCGCCAGCAGCTTATCTAGCGGGGGACAAGAGACCCAGTACTTC; CDR3: CASSLSSGGQETQYF
size: -; J: TRBJ2-5; D: TRBD1; V: TRBV24-1; DNA: TGTGCCGTCCCGGGACAGGTCACTCAAGAGACCCAGTACTTC; CDR3: CAVPGQVTQETQYF